The 22 T cell receptor beta chains listed next were all sequenced from one sample in a study of T cells in Graves' hyperthyroidism and ophthalmopathy. Regions amplified from RNA transcripts were the TCR beta CDR3 regions. During a first-round RT-PCR of the TCR CDR3, the HTBI primer set was used. TCRdb ran MiXCR on the multiplex PCR reads and lists one entry per CDR3 protein. The sample contains about 500,000 distinct CDR3 sequences, under 15% of which appear only once. Input material: blood. These TCRs come from a woman between 18 and 30 years old with Graves' hyperthyroidism.

Many counts were recorded for this clonotype. The V gene is TRBV7-2, the J gene TRBJ2-2, with D maybe TRBD1 (6 bases). Germline assignment: CDR1 SGHTA and CDR2 FQGNSA. V lost 2 bases and J lost 6, with 10 bases in between. CDR3 length equals 14 residues. CDR3 protein: CASSLRQAAGELFF. The CDR3 DNA follows: TGTGCCAGCAGCTTACGACAGGCCGCCGGGGAGCTGTTTTTT.

The chain joins TRBV6-5 to TRBJ1-1; a weak D match, TRBD1 (5 bases). Looked up from germline, CDR1 is MNHEY and CDR2 is SVGAGI. V gave up 2 bases and J gave up 11 bases, with 12 bases separating them. The CDR3 contains 12 residues. The CDR3 nucleotides are TGTGCCAGCAGTTACGGGGGGGTTCAGGCTTTCTTT. Encoded protein: CASSYGGVQAFF.

This clonotype was observed at least ten times. The rearrangement joins TRBV2 to TRBJ1-2, with D unresolved. This CDR3 comprises 12 residues. Germline CDR1 reads SNHLY; CDR2 reads FYNNEI. Trimming left V 2 bases short and J 4 bases short, with 5 bases between. The CDR3 here is CASSESSYGYTF. As DNA, the CDR3 is TGTGCCAGCAGTGAAAGCAGCTATGGCTACACCTTC.

V and J are TRBV11-3 and TRBJ2-5, with 14 bases identical to TRBD2. V was pared by 6 bases and J by 8 bases, with 8 bases of the junction left unmatched. Germline V CDR1 and CDR2: SGHNT, YENEEA. The CDR3 covers 15 residues. The DNA of the CDR3 is TGTGCCAGCAGTTCGGGACTAGCGGGAGTAGGAACCCAGTACTTC. The encoded protein is CASSSGLAGVGTQYF.

V and J are TRBV6-1 and TRBJ2-1; D might be TRBD1 or TRBD2, each matching 5 bases. Trimming pared 7 bases from V and 2 bases from J, leaving 18 bases between. The CDR3 totals 16 residues. Germline CDR1 and CDR2: MNHNS and SASEGT. CDR3 residues: CASIRAFMGPYNEQFF. For the CDR3, the DNA is TGTGCCAGCATCAGGGCATTCATGGGACCCTACAATGAGCAGTTCTTC.

The chain carries TRBV27 and TRBJ2-1; 7 nucleotides agree with TRBD2. The V gene's germline CDR1 is MNHEY and CDR2 SMNVEV (reference sequence). This CDR3 contains 16 residues. With 5 bases clipped from V and 0 bases from J, the junction kept 7 bases outside the gene matches. The CDR3 is CASSGISGTSYNEQFF. DNA of the CDR3: TGTGCCAGCAGTGGAATAAGCGGGACCTCCTACAATGAGCAGTTCTTC.

This clonotype was picked up a small number of times. The chain recombines TRBV12-3 or TRBV12-4 with TRBJ1-2; TRBD1 matches at 9 bases. The CDR3 spans 18 residues. With 6 bases clipped from V and 0 bases from J, the junction kept 14 bases outside the gene matches. For the CDR3, the DNA is TGTGCCAGCAGCACAGACTTCGGGGGGACAGGGACTAACTATGGCTACACCTTC. Translated, it gives CASSTDFGGTGTNYGYTF.

This clonotype was counted a few times. The CDR3 sequence is CASSLVRIGETQYF. DNA of the CDR3: TGTGCCAGCAGCTTGGTGCGGATTGGGGAGACCCAGTACTTC. V is TRBV7-9 and J is TRBJ2-5; D not resolved. The length of the CDR3 is 14 residues. Germline V gene sequence: CDR1 SEHNR, CDR2 FQNEAQ (reference sequence). V lost 3 bases and J lost 5, with 13 bases in between.

This clonotype came up many times. This rearrangement joins TRBV12-3 or TRBV12-4 to TRBJ1-2, with D hard to call. The CDR3 contains 12 residues. The V gene lost 5 bases and the J gene lost 8 bases, with 12 bases spanning the gap. CDR3 protein: CASSPLERGYTF. The CDR3 DNA sequence: TGTGCCAGCAGTCCACTGGAGAGGGGCTACACCTTC.

The J gene is TRBJ1-2, the V gene TRBV4-1; D not certain. The CDR3 runs to 15 residues. Germline CDR1 is MGHRA and CDR2 is YSYEKL. V lost 4 bases, J lost 1 base, and 13 bases lay in between. The CDR3 region has the DNA TGCGCCAGCAGCCTTGGAGACACCTATAACTATGGCTACACCTTC. Translation: CASSLGDTYNYGYTF.

The chain combines TRBV7-6 with TRBJ2-3, with 7 bases that match TRBD2. V shed 3 bases, J shed 2 bases, and the junction held 8 bases outside the gene matches. The germline V gene has CDR1 SGHVS and CDR2 FNYEAQ. This CDR3 is built from 16 residues. The CDR3 nucleotides read TGTGCCAGCAGCTTTCTGACTAGCAGTTACACAGATACGCAGTATTTT. It specifies CASSFLTSSYTDTQYF.

In its sample, this clonotype was seen many times. This chain connects TRBV5-1 to TRBJ2-1; D is undetermined. The germline V gene encodes CDR1 SGHRS and CDR2 YFSETQ. Trimming pared 4 bases from V and 8 bases from J, leaving 13 bases between. The CDR3 has 13 residues. CDR3 coding DNA: TGCGCCAGCAGCCCCCGGACGAGCGATGAGCAGTTCTTC. The encoded protein is CASSPRTSDEQFF.

This clonotype was detected only a few times. V is TRBV2 and J is TRBJ2-1; D possibly corresponds to TRBD2 (6 bases). From germline, CDR1 is SNHLY and CDR2 FYNNEI. This CDR3 spans 15 amino acids. Between the trimmed V and J ends, which lost 6 bases and 0 bases, there was a span of 12 bases. The chain's CDR3 is CASRERVSSYNEQFF. The DNA of the CDR3 is TGTGCCAGCAGGGAGCGGGTAAGCTCCTACAATGAGCAGTTCTTC.

This clonotype was found a few times. V usage is TRBV9 and J usage is TRBJ2-1; TRBD2 aligns across 7 bases. The CDR3 has 15 residues. V lost 3 bases and J lost 0; bases outside the gene matches: 3. CDR1 is SGDLS and CDR2 is YYNGEE in the germline V gene. CDR3 in DNA: TGTGCCAGCAGCGAAAGCGGGGACTCCTACAATGAGCAGTTCTTC. Translation: CASSESGDSYNEQFF.

This clonotype was seen repeatedly, ten times or more. The V gene is TRBV20-1, the J gene TRBJ2-5; TRBD1 might be the D (6 bases). CDR1 is DFQATT and CDR2 is SNEGSKA in the germline V gene (reference sequence). Trimming took off 0 bases at V and 4 bases at J, with 18 bases between the two ends. CDR3 length equals 16 residues. CDR3 DNA: TGCAGTGCTAGAGATGGGGGCAGGGCGGAATTAGAGACCCAGTACTTC. Encoded protein: CSARDGGRAELETQYF.

This clonotype has at least ten counts. V gene TRBV2 combines with J gene TRBJ2-1; tentatively, D is TRBD1 or TRBD2 (5 bases each). The CDR3 has 20 residues. Trimming removed 5 bases at V and 0 bases at J, with 26 bases between. CDR1 and CDR2 from the germline V gene are SNHLY and FYNNEI. The CDR3, as DNA: TGTGCCAGCAGTCCCCCTGGGAACTCGAGGGGCCGAAGCTCCTACAATGAGCAGTTCTTC. Amino acid sequence: CASSPPGNSRGRSSYNEQFF.

In this sample, this clonotype turned up many times. The chain links TRBV19 to TRBJ1-5; D possibly corresponds to TRBD1 (5 bases). Germline CDR1 and CDR2: LNHDA and SQIVND (reference sequence). The V and J ends lost 5 bases and 0 bases respectively, with 11 bases between them. There are 15 residues in the CDR3. The CDR3 loop is CASSQQDISNQPQHF. The CDR3 DNA reads TGTGCCAGTAGTCAACAGGACATTAGCAATCAGCCCCAGCATTTT.

The rearrangement links TRBV19 to TRBJ2-5; TRBD2 might be the D (5 bases). Trimming removed 5 bases at V and 0 bases at J, with 10 bases between. The CDR3 spans 14 residues. The V gene's germline CDR1 is LNHDA and CDR2 SQIVND (reference sequence). The CDR3 region is CASSFRGYQETQYF. For the CDR3, the DNA is TGTGCCAGTAGTTTCCGAGGGTACCAAGAGACCCAGTACTTC.

This clonotype has at least ten counts. The rearrangement joins TRBV29-1 to TRBJ2-7; D could derive from TRBD1 or TRBD2 (5 bases each). CDR1 and CDR2 (germline): SQVTM, ANQGSEA. The CDR3 spans 11 residues. V was shortened by 4 bases and J by 6 bases, with 10 bases between the two germline ends. The CDR3 DNA follows: TGCAGCGTTGTTCGTGGGGGCGAGCAGTACTTC. Protein: CSVVRGGEQYF.

This clonotype was recorded many times. This chain joins TRBV12-3 or TRBV12-4 and TRBJ2-5; D unclear. V gave up 3 bases and J gave up 7 bases, with 15 bases separating them. The CDR3 length is 14 residues. DNA of the CDR3: TGTGCCAGCAGTTTCCCCGGTCCCCTCAGGACCCAGTACTTC. This gives the protein CASSFPGPLRTQYF.

The rearrangement links TRBV28 to TRBJ2-7, with D uncertain. With 8 bases removed from V and 0 bases from J, the gap between germline ends came to 17 bases. The CDR3 has 15 amino acids. Germline CDR1 MDHEN, CDR2 SYDVKM. For the CDR3, the DNA is TGTGCCAGCGAGAGGAGAGGTTTAAGCTCCTACGAGCAGTACTTC. Protein: CASERRGLSSYEQYF.

Ten or more counts support this clonotype. The J gene is TRBJ2-1, the V gene TRBV29-1, with 7 positions matching TRBD1. The V segment lost 4 bases and the J segment 2 bases; nucleotides outside the gene matches: 8. The CDR3 is 15 amino acids. Germline loops: CDR1 SQVTM, CDR2 ANQGSEA. CDR3 nucleotides: TGCAGCGTTGTTGGACAGGACCGAACCTACAATGAGCAGTTCTTC. It translates to CSVVGQDRTYNEQFF.